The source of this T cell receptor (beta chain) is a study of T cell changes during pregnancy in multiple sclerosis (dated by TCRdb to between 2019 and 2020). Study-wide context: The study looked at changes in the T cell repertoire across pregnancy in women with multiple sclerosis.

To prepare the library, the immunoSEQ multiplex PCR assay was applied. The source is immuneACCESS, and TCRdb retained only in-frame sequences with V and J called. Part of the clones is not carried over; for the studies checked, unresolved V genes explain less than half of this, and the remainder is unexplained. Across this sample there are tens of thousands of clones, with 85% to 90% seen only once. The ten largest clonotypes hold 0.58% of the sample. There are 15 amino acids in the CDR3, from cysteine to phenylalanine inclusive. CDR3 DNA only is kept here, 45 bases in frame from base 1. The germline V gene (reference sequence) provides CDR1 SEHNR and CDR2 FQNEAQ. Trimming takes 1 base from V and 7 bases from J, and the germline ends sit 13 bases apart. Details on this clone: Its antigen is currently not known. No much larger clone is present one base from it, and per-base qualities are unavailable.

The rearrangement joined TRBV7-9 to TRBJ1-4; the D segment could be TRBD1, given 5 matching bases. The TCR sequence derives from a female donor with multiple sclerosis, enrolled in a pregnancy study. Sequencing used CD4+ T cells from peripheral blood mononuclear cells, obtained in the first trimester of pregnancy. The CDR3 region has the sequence CASSLVGGESEKLFF. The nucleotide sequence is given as TGTGCCAGCAGCTTAGTGGGGGGAGAGAGTGAAAAACTGTTTTTT.